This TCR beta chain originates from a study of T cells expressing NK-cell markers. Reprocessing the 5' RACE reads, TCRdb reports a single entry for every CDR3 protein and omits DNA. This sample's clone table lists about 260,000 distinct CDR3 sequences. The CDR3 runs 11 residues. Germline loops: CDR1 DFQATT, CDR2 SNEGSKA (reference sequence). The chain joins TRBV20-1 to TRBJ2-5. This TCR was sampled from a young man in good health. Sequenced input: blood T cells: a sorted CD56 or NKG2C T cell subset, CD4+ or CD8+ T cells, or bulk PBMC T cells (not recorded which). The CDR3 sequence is CSALAQETQYF.